The 18 T cell receptor beta chains in this list originate from one sample, sequenced in a study of blood T cell repertoires in COVID-19. The protocol was immunoSEQ multiplex PCR, while the TCRdb copy is restricted to in-frame clones and leaves out a portion. This table has about 140,000 clones, roughly four fifths appearing once. The sample was peripheral blood. These receptors all stem from a woman aged 60-70 years with acute or convalescent COVID-19.

The rearrangement uses TRBV2 and TRBJ2-2; 9 bases agree with TRBD2. The CDR3 covers 15 residues. CDR1 is SNHLY and CDR2 is FYNNEI in the germline V gene. With 5 bases clipped from V and 1 base from J, the junction kept 2 bases outside the gene matches. The CDR3 region is CASSPTSGNTGELFF. The CDR3 DNA reads as TGTGCCAGCAGTCCGACTAGCGGGAACACCGGGGAGCTGTTTTTT.

The chain employs TRBV24-1 and TRBJ1-2; D remains unclear. V lost 7 bases, J lost 5 bases, and 13 bases lay in between. There are 13 residues in the CDR3. Germline V gene lookup returns CDR1 KGHDR and CDR2 SFDVKD. DNA of the CDR3: TGTGCCACCAGCGCAGGCCCTGGGTATGGCTACACCTTC. This gives the protein CATSAGPGYGYTF.

This chain joins TRBV6-5 and TRBJ2-7; TRBD2 matches at 9 bases. Looked up from germline, CDR1 is MNHEY and CDR2 is SVGAGI. J was trimmed by 3 bases and V by 4 bases; bases with no gene match: 1. This CDR3 contains 13 residues. The CDR3 sequence is CASSFSGSYEQYF. CDR3 in DNA: TGTGCCAGCAGTTTTAGCGGGAGCTACGAGCAGTACTTC.

This clone was seen once. The chain joins TRBV5-4 to TRBJ2-5; 7 nucleotides align to TRBD1. CDR3 size: 14 residues. Germline V gives CDR1 SGHNT, CDR2 YYREEE (reference sequence). V shed 0 bases and J 5 bases; nucleotides not matched to a gene: 4. The CDR3 loop is CASSLDRGYETQYF. CDR3 coding DNA: TGTGCCAGCAGCTTGGACAGGGGATACGAGACCCAGTACTTC.

V gene TRBV3-1 (or the pseudogene TRBV3-2) combines with J gene TRBJ2-1; no clear D. The V gene's germline CDR1 is LGHDT and CDR2 YNNKEL (reference sequence). V gave up 0 bases and J gave up 8 bases, with 14 bases separating them. The CDR3 is 15 amino acids. The CDR3 sequence: CASSQDTSRAHEQFF. The CDR3 coding sequence is TGTGCCAGCAGCCAAGATACCTCCCGAGCGCATGAGCAGTTCTTC.

This clone was seen only once. The chain links TRBV7-2 to TRBJ2-5; 7 positions match TRBD2. Trimming removed 1 base from V and 1 base from J; junction bases left unmatched: 6. Germline values: CDR1 SGHTA, CDR2 FQGNSA. The CDR3 sequence is 16 residues long. The CDR3 bases are TGTGCCAGCAGCTTAGGGGCGGGAGCCTTCCAAGAGACCCAGTACTTC. It specifies CASSLGAGAFQETQYF.

The chain uses TRBV7-9 and TRBJ1-3, with D perhaps TRBD1 (6 bases). Trimming stripped 9 bases from V and 2 bases from J, with 11 bases between. CDR1 and CDR2 (germline): SEHNR, FQNEAQ (reference sequence). The CDR3 is 13 amino acids. CDR3 DNA sequence: TGTGCCAGTTCCACAGGGCCTGGAAACACCATATATTTT. Amino acid sequence: CASSTGPGNTIYF.

The chain couples TRBV5-1 to TRBJ2-5; D possibly corresponds to TRBD2 (5 bases). Germline V CDR1 and CDR2: SGHRS, YFSETQ. The V gene lost 0 bases and the J gene lost 4 bases, with 16 bases spanning the gap. The CDR3 sequence is 16 residues long. DNA for the CDR3: TGCGCCAGCAGCTTGGAGCTCCGGAGGTGGGGAGAGACCCAGTACTTC. It encodes CASSLELRRWGETQYF.

This clone was observed once. Other DNA sequences within the sample encode an identical CDR3. The chain carries TRBV5-1 and TRBJ1-5; 7 bases line up with TRBD1. Germline values: CDR1 SGHRS, CDR2 YFSETQ. The CDR3 extends over 14 amino acids. Losses at the gene ends were 0 bases for V and 6 bases for J; bases not matched to a gene: 3. CDR3 amino acids: CASSLGQGGQPQHF. CDR3 in DNA: TGCGCCAGCAGCTTGGGGCAGGGGGGTCAGCCCCAGCATTTT.

The CDR3 is CAIGTVSYEQYF. CDR3 coding DNA: TGTGCCATCGGCACAGTCTCCTACGAGCAGTACTTC. The genes are TRBV10-3 and TRBJ2-7; D gene unclear. V lost 8 bases, J lost 0 bases, and 8 bases lay in between. The germline CDR1 and CDR2 sequences are ENHRY and SYGVKD. This CDR3 is built from 12 residues.

This clone has just one count. The V call is TRBV6-1, the J call TRBJ2-7, with D possibly matching TRBD2 (5 bases). V dropped 3 bases and J dropped 4 bases, with 16 bases sitting between them. The CDR3 has 15 amino acids. CDR1 is MNHNS and CDR2 is SASEGT in the germline V gene. CDR3 coding DNA: TGTGCCAGCAGTGAGATGTGGGAGTACTCGTACGAGCAGTACTTC. Translating it yields CASSEMWEYSYEQYF.

The V call is TRBV19, the J call TRBJ1-3; possibly TRBD1 for D (6 bases). The CDR3 extends over 18 amino acids. The V end lost 5 bases, the J end lost 0 bases, and 20 bases lay between the germline ends. The germline V gene encodes CDR1 LNHDA and CDR2 SQIVND (reference sequence). The CDR3 nucleotides read TGTGCCAGTAGTTCCACAGGGACATTTGCCTCCTCTGGAAACACCATATATTTT. This gives the protein CASSSTGTFASSGNTIYF.

This CDR3 reads CASRASGGGHNEQFF. The CDR3, as DNA: TGTGCCAGCAGGGCTAGCGGGGGGGGCCACAATGAGCAGTTCTTC. The chain combines TRBV2 with TRBJ2-1; 12 nucleotides line up with TRBD2. Germline trimming cut 6 bases from V and 5 bases from J; bases unmatched to any gene: 5. Germline values: CDR1 SNHLY, CDR2 FYNNEI. The CDR3 has 15 amino acids.

This clone was observed a single time. The V gene is TRBV5-5, the J gene TRBJ1-1, with 11 bases aligning to TRBD1. The V and J ends lost 0 bases and 4 bases, in that order; junction bases with no gene match: 2. Germline values: CDR1 SGHKS, CDR2 YYEKEE (reference sequence). This CDR3 has 15 amino acids. CDR3 residues: CASSLVGTGGTEAFF. For the CDR3, the DNA is TGTGCCAGCAGCTTGGTTGGGACAGGGGGCACTGAAGCTTTCTTT.

The chain joins TRBV9 to TRBJ2-7, with a weak D call TRBD1 (6 bases). There are 14 residues in the CDR3. V shed 0 bases and J shed 4 bases, with 11 bases lying between them. Germline CDR1 reads SGDLS; CDR2 reads YYNGEE. In nucleotides, the CDR3 is TGTGCCAGCAGCGTAGCAGGGGTGGGATACGAGCAGTACTTC. Residues: CASSVAGVGYEQYF.

The chain uses TRBV9 and TRBJ2-1; 12 nucleotides agree with TRBD2. This CDR3 contains 15 residues. Germline lookup yields CDR1 SGDLS and CDR2 YYNGEE. Germline trimming cut 5 bases from V and 10 bases from J; bases unmatched to any gene: 10. The CDR3 bases are TGTGCCAGCAGTGCAACGACTAGCGGGAGTAGCGAGCAGTTCTTC. Protein product: CASSATTSGSSEQFF.

This clone was recorded a few times. The chain couples TRBV25-1 to TRBJ2-7, with 8 bases that match TRBD2. Germline V gives CDR1 MGHDK, CDR2 SYGVNS. V lost 3 bases to trimming and J lost 7 bases; unmatched junction nucleotides: 8. CDR3 length equals 14 residues. The CDR3 loop reads CASSESGTRWEQYF. The CDR3, as DNA: TGTGCCAGCAGTGAGTCCGGGACTAGATGGGAGCAGTACTTC.

The chain carries TRBV19 and TRBJ2-5; 16 nucleotides align to TRBD2. CDR1 LNHDA and CDR2 SQIVND come from the germline V gene (reference sequence). After removal of 5 bases from V and 4 bases from J, the junction contained 10 bases not matched to a gene. The CDR3 contains 18 residues. CDR3 in DNA: TGTGCCAGTAGTCCCAGGGGACTAGCGGGAGGGTGGGGAGAGACCCAGTACTTC. Translated, it gives CASSPRGLAGGWGETQYF.